A selection of T cell receptor beta chains follows, all from one sample in a study of cytomegalovirus exposure and HLA in healthy donors. Sequenced by immunoSEQ multiplex PCR; TCRdb stores in-frame clones only, minus some. In the table there are about 43,000 clones, roughly 51% of which are singletons. The specimen was PBMCs. These TCRs come from a man in his sixties in good health and CMV-seronegative. The CDR3 runs from the conserved cysteine through the conserved F or W. Each record gives: clone size, D gene, J gene, V gene, CDR3 protein, CDR3 DNA. A D gene is named only where the DNA matches it firmly. For some rows the clone size is stated as once, few or many, or as a class when expanded; others skip it.

abundance: -
d_gene: -
j_gene: TRBJ2-6
v_gene: TRBV7-8
CDR3aa: CASRTTGTTGANVLTF
CDR3nt: TGTGCCAGCAGAACCACAGGGACTACTGGGGCCAACGTCCTGACTTTC

abundance: -
d_gene: -
j_gene: TRBJ1-1
v_gene: TRBV10-3
CDR3aa: CAIRGVGGANTEAFF
CDR3nt: TGTGCCATCAGGGGGGTGGGGGGGGCGAACACTGAAGCTTTCTTT

abundance: -
d_gene: -
j_gene: TRBJ2-7
v_gene: TRBV2
CDR3aa: CASGGGGSPYEQYF
CDR3nt: TGTGCCAGCGGGGGGGGCGGGAGTCCTTACGAGCAGTACTTC

abundance: -
d_gene: -
j_gene: TRBJ2-2
v_gene: TRBV19
CDR3aa: CASSISHNTGELFF
CDR3nt: TGTGCCAGTAGTATTTCCCATAACACCGGGGAGCTGTTTTTT

abundance: -
d_gene: -
j_gene: TRBJ2-1
v_gene: TRBV27
CDR3aa: CASSSIDNNEQFF
CDR3nt: TGTGCCAGCAGTTCAATAGATAACAATGAGCAGTTCTTC

abundance: -
d_gene: TRBD2
j_gene: TRBJ2-3
v_gene: TRBV6-1
CDR3aa: CASRGTSVHTQYF
CDR3nt: TGTGCCAGCCGAGGGACTAGCGTTCATACGCAGTATTTT

abundance: few
d_gene: -
j_gene: TRBJ2-2
v_gene: TRBV15
CDR3aa: CATSRDGSDTGELFF
CDR3nt: TGTGCCACCAGCAGAGACGGTTCTGACACCGGGGAGCTGTTTTTT

abundance: -
d_gene: TRBD1
j_gene: TRBJ1-2
v_gene: TRBV30
CDR3aa: CAWSPTGGPANYGYTF
CDR3nt: TGTGCCTGGAGCCCGACAGGGGGACCAGCTAACTATGGCTACACCTTC

abundance: -
d_gene: -
j_gene: TRBJ2-3
v_gene: TRBV2
CDR3aa: CASNGVFTDTQYF
CDR3nt: TGTGCCAGCAACGGTGTTTTCACAGATACGCAGTATTTT

abundance: few
d_gene: -
j_gene: TRBJ1-5
v_gene: TRBV7-2
CDR3aa: CASSLAQAQPQHF
CDR3nt: TGTGCCAGCAGCTTAGCGCAGGCTCAGCCCCAGCATTTT

abundance: -
d_gene: -
j_gene: TRBJ2-7
v_gene: TRBV7-8
CDR3aa: CASSLAGELFVEQYF
CDR3nt: TGTGCCAGCAGCTTAGCCGGGGAACTATTTGTCGAGCAGTACTTC

abundance: -
d_gene: TRBD1
j_gene: TRBJ2-2
v_gene: TRBV5-1
CDR3aa: CASSLDRGVTGELFF
CDR3nt: TGCGCCAGCAGCTTGGACAGGGGGGTCACCGGGGAGCTGTTTTTT

abundance: -
d_gene: TRBD1
j_gene: TRBJ2-7
v_gene: TRBV28
CDR3aa: CASGGTAYSYEQYF
CDR3nt: TGTGCCAGCGGTGGGACAGCGTACTCCTACGAGCAGTACTTC

abundance: -
d_gene: TRBD1
j_gene: TRBJ2-1
v_gene: TRBV29-1
CDR3aa: CSARGQRESEQFF
CDR3nt: TGCAGCGCGAGGGGACAGCGTGAGTCGGAGCAGTTCTTC

abundance: -
d_gene: -
j_gene: TRBJ2-5
v_gene: TRBV10-1
CDR3aa: CASSDRVQETQYF
CDR3nt: TGCGCCAGCAGTGACAGGGTCCAAGAGACCCAGTACTTC